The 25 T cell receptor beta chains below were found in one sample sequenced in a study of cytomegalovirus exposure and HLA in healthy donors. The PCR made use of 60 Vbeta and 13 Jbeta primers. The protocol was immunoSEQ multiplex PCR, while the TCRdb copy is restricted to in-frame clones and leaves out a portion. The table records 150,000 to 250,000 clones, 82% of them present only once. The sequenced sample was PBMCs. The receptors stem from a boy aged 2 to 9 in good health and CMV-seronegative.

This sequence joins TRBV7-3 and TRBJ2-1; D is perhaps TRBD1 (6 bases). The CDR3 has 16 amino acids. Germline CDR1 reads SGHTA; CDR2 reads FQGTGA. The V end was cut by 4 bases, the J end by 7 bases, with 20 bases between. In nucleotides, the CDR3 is TGTGCCAGCAGCTGGGGCGCAGGGGCCTTGTTTAATGAGCAGTTCTTC. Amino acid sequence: CASSWGAGALFNEQFF.

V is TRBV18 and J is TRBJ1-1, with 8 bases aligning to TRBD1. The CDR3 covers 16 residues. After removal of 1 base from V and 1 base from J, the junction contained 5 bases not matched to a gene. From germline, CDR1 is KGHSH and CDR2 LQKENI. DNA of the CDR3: TGTGCCAGCTCACCACGTCAGGGGGCAGGGAACACTGAAGCTTTCTTT. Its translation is CASSPRQGAGNTEAFF.

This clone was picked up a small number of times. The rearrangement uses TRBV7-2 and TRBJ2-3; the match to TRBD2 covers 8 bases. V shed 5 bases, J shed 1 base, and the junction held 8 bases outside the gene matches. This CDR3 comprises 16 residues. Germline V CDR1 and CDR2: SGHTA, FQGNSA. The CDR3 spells CASSPRWRGGTDTQYF. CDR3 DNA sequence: TGTGCCAGCAGCCCGAGATGGCGGGGGGGCACAGATACGCAGTATTTT.

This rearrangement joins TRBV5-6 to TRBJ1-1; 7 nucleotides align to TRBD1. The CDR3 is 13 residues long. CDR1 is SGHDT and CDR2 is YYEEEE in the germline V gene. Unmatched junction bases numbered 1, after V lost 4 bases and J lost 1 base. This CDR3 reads CASSRGPNTEAFF. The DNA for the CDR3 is TGTGCCAGCAGCAGGGGGCCGAACACTGAAGCTTTCTTT.

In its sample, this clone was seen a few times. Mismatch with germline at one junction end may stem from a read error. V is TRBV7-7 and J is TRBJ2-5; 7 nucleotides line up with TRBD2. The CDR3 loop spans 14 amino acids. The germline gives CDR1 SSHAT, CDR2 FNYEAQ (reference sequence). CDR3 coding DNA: TGTGCTAGCAGCTTTGGGGGGGGAGGAGAGACCCAGTACTTC. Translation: CASSFGGGGETQYF.

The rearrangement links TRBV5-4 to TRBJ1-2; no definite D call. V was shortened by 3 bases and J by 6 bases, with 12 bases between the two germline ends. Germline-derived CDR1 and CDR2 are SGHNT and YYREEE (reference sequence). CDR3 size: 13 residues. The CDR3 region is CASSSAGGNGYTF. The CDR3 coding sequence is TGTGCCAGCAGCTCGGCCGGAGGGAATGGCTACACCTTC.

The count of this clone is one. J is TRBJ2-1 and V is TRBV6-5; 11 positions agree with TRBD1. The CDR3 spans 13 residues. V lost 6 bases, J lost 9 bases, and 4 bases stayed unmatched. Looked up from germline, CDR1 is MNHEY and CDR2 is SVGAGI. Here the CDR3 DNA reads TGTGCCAGCAGCGGACAGGGGGCCAGTGAGCAGTTCTTC. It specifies CASSGQGASEQFF.

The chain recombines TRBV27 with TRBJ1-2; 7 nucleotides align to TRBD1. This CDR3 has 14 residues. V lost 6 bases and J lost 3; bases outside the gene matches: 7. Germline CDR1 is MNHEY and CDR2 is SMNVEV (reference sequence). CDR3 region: CASSYKGGDYGYTF. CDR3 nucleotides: TGTGCCAGCAGCTATAAAGGGGGCGACTATGGCTACACCTTC.

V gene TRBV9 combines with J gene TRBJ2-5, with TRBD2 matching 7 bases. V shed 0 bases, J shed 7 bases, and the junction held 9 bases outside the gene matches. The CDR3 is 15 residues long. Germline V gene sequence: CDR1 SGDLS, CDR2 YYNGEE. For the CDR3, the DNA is TGTGCCAGCAGCGTAGGGGGGGGGACCTCTGGGACCCAGTACTTC. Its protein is CASSVGGGTSGTQYF.

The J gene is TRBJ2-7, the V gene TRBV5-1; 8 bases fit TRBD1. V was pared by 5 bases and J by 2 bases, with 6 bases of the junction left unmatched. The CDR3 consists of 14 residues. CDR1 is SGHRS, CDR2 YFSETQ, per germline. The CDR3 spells CASREQGAAYEQYF. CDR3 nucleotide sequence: TGCGCCAGCAGGGAGCAGGGGGCCGCCTACGAGCAGTACTTC.

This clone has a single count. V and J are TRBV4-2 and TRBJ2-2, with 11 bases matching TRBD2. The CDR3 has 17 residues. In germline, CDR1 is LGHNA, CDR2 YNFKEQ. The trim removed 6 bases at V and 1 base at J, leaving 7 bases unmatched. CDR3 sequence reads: CASSKPLAGVNTGELFF. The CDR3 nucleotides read TGTGCCAGCAGTAAACCACTAGCGGGGGTGAACACCGGGGAGCTGTTTTTT.

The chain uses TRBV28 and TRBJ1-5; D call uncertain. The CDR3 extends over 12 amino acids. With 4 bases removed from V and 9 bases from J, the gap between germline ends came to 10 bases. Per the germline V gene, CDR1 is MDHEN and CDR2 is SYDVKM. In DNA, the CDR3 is TGTGCCAGCAGTTCACCTACCCCGCCCCAGCATTTT. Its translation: CASSSPTPPQHF.

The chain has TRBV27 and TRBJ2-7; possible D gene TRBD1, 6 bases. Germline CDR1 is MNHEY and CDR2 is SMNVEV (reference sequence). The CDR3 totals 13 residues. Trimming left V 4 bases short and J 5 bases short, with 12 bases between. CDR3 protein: CASSSGVINEQYF. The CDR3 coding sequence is TGTGCCAGCAGTTCAGGGGTTATCAACGAGCAGTACTTC.

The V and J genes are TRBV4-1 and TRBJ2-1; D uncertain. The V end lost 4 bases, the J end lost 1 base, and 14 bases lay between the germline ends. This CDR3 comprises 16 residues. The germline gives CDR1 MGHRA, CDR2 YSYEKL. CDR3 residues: CASSPSFPSSYNEQFF. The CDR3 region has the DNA TGCGCCAGCAGCCCCTCCTTCCCTTCTTCCTACAATGAGCAGTTCTTC.

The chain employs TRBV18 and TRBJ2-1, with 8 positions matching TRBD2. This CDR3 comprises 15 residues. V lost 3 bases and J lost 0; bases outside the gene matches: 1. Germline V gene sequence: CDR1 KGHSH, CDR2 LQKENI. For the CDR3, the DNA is TGTGCCAGCTCACCTAGCGGGGACTCCTACAATGAGCAGTTCTTC. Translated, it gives CASSPSGDSYNEQFF.

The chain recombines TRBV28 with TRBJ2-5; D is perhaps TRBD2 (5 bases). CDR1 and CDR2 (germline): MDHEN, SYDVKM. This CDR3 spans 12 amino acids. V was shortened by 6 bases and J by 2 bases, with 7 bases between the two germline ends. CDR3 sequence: CASRPGQETQYF. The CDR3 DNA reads TGTGCCAGCAGACCGGGGCAAGAGACCCAGTACTTC.

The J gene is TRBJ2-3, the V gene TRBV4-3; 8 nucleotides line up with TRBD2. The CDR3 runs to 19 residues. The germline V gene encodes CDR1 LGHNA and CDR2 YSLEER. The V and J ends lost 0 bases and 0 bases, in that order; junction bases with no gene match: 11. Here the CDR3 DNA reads TGCGCCAGCAGCCAAGAACCCCCCGGAGTAGCGGGGAGCACAGATACGCAGTATTTT. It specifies CASSQEPPGVAGSTDTQYF.

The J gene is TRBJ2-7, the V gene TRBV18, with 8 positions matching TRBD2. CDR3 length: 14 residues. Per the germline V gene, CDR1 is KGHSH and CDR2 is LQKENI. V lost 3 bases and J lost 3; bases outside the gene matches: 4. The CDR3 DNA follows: TGTGCCAGCTCACCCCGGGGGGGGGACTACGAGCAGTACTTC. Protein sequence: CASSPRGGDYEQYF.

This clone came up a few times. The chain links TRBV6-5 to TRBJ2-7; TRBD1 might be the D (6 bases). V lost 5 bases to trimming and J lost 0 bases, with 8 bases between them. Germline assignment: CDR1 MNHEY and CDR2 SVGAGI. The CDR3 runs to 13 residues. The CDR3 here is CASSRTASYEQYF. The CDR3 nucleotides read TGTGCCAGCAGTCGGACAGCCTCCTACGAGCAGTACTTC.

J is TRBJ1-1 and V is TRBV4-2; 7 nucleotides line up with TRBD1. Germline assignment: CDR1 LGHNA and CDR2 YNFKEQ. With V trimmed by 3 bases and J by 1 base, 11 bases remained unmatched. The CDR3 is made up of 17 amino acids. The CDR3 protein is CASSHPMDRRGNTEAFF. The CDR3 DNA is TGTGCCAGCAGCCACCCGATGGACAGGCGGGGGAACACTGAAGCTTTCTTT.

In nucleotides, the CDR3 is TGTGCCAGCAGCTTTGGTAGCCTCGCCGGGGAGCTGTTTTTT. It translates to CASSFGSLAGELFF. The chain uses TRBV9 and TRBJ2-2; D not certain. Germline CDR1 reads SGDLS; CDR2 reads YYNGEE. The CDR3 spans 14 residues. The V gene lost 4 bases and the J gene lost 6 bases, with 13 bases spanning the gap.

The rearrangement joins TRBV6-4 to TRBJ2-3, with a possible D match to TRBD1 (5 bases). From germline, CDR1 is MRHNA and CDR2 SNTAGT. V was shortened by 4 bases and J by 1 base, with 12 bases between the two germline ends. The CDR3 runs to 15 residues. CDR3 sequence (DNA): TGTGCCAGCAGTGCAGGGCCCCATGGCACAGATACGCAGTATTTT. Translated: CASSAGPHGTDTQYF.

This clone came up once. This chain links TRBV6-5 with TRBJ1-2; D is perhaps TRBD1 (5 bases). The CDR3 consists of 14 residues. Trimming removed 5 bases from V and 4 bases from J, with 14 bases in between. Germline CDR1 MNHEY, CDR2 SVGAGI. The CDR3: CASSEGTGVYGYTF. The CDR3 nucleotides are TGTGCCAGCAGTGAAGGAACAGGTGTCTATGGCTACACCTTC.

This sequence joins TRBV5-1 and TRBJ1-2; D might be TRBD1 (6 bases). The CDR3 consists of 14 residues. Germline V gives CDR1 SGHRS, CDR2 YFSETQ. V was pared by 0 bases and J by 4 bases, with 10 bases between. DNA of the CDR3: TGCGCCAGCAGCTTGGTCGACAGGAGCTATGGCTACACCTTC. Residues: CASSLVDRSYGYTF.

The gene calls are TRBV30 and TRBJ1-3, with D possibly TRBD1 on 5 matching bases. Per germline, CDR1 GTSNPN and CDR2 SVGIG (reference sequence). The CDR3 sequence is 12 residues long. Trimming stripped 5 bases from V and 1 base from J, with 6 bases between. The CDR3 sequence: CAWYRSGNTIYF. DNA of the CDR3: TGTGCCTGGTACAGGTCTGGAAACACCATATATTTT.